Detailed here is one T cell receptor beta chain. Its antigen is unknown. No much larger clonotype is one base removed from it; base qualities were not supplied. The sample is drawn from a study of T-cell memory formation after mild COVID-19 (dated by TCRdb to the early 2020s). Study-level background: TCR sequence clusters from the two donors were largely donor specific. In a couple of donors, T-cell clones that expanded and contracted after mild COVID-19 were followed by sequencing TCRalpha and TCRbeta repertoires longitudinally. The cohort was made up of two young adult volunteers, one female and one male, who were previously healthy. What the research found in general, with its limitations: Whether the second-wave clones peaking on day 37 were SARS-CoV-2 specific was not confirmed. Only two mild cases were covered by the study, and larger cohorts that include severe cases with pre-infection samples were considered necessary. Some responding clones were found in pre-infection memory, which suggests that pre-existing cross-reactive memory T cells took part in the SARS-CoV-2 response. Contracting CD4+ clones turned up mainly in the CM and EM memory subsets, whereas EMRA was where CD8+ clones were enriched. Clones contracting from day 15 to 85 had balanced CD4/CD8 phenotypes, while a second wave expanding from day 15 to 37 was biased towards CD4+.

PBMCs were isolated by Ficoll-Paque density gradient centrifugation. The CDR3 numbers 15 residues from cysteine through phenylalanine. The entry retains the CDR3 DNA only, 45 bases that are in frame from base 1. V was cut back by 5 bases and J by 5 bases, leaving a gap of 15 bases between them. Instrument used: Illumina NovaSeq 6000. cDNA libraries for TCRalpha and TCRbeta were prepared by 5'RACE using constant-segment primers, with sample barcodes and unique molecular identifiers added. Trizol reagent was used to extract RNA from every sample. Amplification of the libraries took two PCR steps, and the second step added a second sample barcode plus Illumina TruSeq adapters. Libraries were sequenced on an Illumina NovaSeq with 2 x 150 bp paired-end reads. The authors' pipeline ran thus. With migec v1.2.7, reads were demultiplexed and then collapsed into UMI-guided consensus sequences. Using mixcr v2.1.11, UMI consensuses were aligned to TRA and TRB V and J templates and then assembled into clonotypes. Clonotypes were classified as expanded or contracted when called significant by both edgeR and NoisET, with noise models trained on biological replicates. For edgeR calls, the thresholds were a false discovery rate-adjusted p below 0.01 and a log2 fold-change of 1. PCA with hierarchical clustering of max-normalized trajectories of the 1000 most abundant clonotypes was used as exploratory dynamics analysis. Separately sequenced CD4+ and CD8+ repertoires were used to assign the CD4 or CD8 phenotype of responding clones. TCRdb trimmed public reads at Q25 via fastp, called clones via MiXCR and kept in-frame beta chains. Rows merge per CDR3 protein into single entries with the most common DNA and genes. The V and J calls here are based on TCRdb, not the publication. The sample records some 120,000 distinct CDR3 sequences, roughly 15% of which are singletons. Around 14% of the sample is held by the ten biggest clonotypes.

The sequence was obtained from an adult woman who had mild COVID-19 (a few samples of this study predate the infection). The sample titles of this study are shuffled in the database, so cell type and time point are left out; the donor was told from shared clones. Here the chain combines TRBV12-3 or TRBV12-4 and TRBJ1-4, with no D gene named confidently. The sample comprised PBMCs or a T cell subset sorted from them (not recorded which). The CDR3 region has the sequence CASSPDGSLNEKLFF. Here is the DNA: TGTGCCAGCAGTCCCGATGGGTCCTTAAATGAAAAACTGTTTTTT.